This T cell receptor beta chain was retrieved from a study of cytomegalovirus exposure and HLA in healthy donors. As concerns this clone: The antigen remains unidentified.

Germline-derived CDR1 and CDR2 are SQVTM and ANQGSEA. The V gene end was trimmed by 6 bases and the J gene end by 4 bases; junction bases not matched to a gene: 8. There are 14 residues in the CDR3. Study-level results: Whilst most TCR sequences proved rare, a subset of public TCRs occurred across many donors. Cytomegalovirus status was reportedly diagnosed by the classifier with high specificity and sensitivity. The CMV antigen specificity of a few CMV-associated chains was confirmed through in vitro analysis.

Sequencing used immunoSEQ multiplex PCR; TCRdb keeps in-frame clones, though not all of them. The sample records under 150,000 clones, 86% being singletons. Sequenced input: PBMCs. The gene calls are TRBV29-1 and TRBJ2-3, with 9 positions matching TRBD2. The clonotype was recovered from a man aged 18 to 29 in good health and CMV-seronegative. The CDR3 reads CSVKEREVADTQYF. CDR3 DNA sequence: TGCAGCGTAAAAGAGCGGGAGGTTGCAGATACGCAGTATTTT.